This T cell receptor (beta chain) is from a study of T cells after yellow fever vaccination. TCRdb recomputed calls from the 5' RACE reads with MiXCR, one row per CDR3 protein. Of over 65,000 distinct CDR3 sequences in the sample, 10% to 15% were seen once. The V gene end was trimmed by 5 bases and the J gene end by 1 base; junction bases not matched to a gene: 10. This CDR3 has 16 amino acids. Per germline, CDR1 SEHNR and CDR2 FQNEAQ (reference sequence). Sequences were derived from CD8+ T cells not binding an NS4B(214-222) dextramer, sorted from PBMCs, sampled approximately 20 days after the first yellow fever vaccination. The sequence derives from a man between 18 and 35 years old who received the YFV17D yellow fever vaccine. The chain is built from TRBV7-9 and TRBJ2-5; 7 bases map to TRBD2. In nucleotides, the CDR3 is TGTGCCAGCAGCCCGGGTGGAGCGGGGTCCCAAGAGACCCAGTACTTC. Protein: CASSPGGAGSQETQYF.